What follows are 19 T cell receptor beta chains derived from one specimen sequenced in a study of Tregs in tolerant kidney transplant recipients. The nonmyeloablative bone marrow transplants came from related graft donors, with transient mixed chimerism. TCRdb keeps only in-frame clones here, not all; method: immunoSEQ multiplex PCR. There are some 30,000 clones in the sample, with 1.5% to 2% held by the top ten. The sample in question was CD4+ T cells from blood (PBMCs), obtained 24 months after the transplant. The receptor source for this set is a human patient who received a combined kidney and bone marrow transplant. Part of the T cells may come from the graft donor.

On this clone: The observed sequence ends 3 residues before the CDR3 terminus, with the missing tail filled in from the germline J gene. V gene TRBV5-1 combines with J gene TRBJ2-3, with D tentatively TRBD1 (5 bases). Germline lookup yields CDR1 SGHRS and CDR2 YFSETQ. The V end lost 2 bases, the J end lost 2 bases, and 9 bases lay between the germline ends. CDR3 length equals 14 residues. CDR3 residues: CASSFAQVTDTQYF. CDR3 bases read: TGCGCCAGCAGCTTTGCACAGGTCACAGATACG.

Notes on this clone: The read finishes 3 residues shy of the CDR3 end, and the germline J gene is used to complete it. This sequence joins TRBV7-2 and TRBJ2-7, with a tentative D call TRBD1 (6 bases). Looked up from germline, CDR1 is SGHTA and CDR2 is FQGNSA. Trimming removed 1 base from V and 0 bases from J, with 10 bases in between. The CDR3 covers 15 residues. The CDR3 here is CASSLGTAFSYEQYF. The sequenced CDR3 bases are TGTGCCAGCAGCTTAGGGACAGCATTCTCCTACGAG.

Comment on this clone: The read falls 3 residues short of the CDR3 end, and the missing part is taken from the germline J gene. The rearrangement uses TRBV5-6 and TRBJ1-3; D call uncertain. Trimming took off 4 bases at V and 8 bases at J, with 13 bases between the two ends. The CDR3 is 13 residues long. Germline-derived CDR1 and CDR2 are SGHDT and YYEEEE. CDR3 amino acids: CASSIAAADTIYF. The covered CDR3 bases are TGTGCCAGCAGCATTGCCGCGGCAGACACC.

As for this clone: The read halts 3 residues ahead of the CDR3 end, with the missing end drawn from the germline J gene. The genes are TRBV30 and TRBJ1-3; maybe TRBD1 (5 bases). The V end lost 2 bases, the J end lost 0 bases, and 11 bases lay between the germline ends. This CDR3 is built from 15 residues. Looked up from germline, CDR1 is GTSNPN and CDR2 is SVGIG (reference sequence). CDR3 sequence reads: CAWSRGGFSGNTIYF. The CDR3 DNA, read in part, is TGTGCCTGGAGTCGCGGGGGTTTCTCTGGAAACACC.

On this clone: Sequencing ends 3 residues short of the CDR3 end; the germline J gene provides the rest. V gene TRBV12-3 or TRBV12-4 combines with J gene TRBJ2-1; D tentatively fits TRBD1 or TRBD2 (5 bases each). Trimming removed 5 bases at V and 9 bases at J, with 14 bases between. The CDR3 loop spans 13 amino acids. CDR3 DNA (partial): TGTGCCAGCAGTCTCCCGTTGAGGGGTGAG. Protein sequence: CASSLPLRGE. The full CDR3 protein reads CASSLPLRGEQFF.

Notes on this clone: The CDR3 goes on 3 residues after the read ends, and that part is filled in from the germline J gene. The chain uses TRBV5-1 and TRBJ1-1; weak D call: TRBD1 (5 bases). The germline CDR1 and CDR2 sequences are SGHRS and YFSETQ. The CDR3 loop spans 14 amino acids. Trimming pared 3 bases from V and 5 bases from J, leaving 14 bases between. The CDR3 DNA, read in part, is TGCGCCAGCAGCTCGAGCTCGGGGGGGACTGAA. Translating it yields CASSSSSGGTE. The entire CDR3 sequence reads CASSSSSGGTEAFF.

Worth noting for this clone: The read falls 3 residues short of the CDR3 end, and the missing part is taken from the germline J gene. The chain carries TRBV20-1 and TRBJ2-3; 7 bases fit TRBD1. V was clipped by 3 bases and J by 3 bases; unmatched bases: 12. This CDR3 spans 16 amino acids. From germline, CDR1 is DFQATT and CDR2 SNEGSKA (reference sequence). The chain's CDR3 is CSASLGTARGTDTQYF. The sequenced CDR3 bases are TGCAGTGCTAGTCTCGGGACAGCCCGTGGTACAGATACG.

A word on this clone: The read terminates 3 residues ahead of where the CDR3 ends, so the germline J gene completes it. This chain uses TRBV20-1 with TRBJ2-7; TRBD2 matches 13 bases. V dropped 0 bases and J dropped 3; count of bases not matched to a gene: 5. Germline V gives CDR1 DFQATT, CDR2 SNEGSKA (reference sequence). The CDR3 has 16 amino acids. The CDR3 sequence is CSARDGGLAGLYEQYF. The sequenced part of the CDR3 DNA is TGCAGTGCTAGAGATGGGGGACTAGCGGGACTCTACGAG.

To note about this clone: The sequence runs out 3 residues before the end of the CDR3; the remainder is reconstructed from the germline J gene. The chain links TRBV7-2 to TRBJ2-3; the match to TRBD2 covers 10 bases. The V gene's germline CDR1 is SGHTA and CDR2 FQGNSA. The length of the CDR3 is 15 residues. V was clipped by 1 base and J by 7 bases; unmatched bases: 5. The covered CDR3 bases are TGTGCCAGCAGCTTAGGACTAGCGGGTTTGAATACG. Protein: CASSLGLAGLNT. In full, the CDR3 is CASSLGLAGLNTQYF. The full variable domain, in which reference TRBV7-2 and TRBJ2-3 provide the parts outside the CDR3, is GAGVSQSPSNKVTEKGKDVELRCDPISGHTALYWYRQSLGQGLEFLIYFQGNSAPDKSGLPSDRFSAERTGGSVSTLTIQRTQQEDSAVYLCASSLGLAGLNTQYFGPGTRLTVL.

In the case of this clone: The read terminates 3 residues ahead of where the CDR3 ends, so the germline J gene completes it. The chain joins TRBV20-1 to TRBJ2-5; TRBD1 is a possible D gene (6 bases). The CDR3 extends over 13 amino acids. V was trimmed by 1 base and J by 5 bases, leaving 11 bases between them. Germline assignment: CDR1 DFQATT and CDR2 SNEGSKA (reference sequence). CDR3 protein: CSARGQGKETQYF. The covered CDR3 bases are TGCAGTGCTAGAGGGCAGGGGAAGGAGACC.

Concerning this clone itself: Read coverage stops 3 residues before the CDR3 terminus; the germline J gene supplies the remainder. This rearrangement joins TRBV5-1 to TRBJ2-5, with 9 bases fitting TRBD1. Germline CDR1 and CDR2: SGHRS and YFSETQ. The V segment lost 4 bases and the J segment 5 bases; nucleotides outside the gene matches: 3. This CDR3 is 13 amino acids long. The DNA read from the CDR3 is TGCGCCAGCAGCCGGACAGGGGCCGAGACC. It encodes CASSRTGAET. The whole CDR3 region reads CASSRTGAETQYF. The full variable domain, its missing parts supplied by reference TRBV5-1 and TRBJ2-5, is KAGVTQTPRYLIKTRGQQVTLSCSPISGHRSVSWYQQTPGQGLQFLFEYFSETQRNKGNFPGRFSGRQFSNSRSEMNVSTLELGDSALYLCASSRTGAETQYFGPGTRLLVL.

The CDR3 bases that were read are TGTGCCATCAGTGAAGTTGGCGGGAGCTCCTACAATGAG. This encodes CAISEVGGSSYNE. The whole CDR3 protein reads CAISEVGGSSYNEQFF. The chain recombines TRBV10-3 with TRBJ2-1, with TRBD2 identical over 7 bases. With the read ending 3 residues before the CDR3 end, the germline J gene is used to fill in that end. Trimming at V came to 3 bases and at J to 0 bases, leaving 5 bases not matched to a gene. Germline V CDR1 and CDR2: ENHRY, SYGVKD. The CDR3 totals 16 residues.

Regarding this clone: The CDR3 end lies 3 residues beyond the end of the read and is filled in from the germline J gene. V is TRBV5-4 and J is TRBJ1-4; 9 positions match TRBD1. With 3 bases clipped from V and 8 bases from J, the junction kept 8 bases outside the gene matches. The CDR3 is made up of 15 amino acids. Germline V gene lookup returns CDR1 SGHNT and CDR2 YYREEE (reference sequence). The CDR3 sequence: CASSSTGTGREKLFF. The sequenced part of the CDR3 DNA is TGTGCCAGCAGCTCTACCGGGACAGGGCGCGAAAAA. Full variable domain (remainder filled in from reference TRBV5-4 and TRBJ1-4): ETGVTQSPTHLIKTRGQQVTLRCSSQSGHNTVSWYQQALGQGPQFIFQYYREEENGRGNFPPRFSGLQFPNYSSELNVNALELDDSALYLCASSSTGTGREKLFFGSGTQLSVL.

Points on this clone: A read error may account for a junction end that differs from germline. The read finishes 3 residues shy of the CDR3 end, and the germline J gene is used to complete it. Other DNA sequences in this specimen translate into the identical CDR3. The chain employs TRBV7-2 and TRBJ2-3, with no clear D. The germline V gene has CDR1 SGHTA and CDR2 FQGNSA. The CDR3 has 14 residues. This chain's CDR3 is CASSLGRNTDTQYF. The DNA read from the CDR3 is TGCGCCAGCAGCTTAGGCAGGAACACAGATACG.

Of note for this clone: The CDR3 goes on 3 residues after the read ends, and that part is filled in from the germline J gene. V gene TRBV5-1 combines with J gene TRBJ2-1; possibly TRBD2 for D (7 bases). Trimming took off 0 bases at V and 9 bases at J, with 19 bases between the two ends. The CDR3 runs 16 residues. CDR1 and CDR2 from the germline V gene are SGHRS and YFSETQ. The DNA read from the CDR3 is TGCGCCAGCAGCTTGGCCCTAGCGGAGGGGGTTGGTGAG. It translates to CASSLALAEGVGE. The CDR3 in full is CASSLALAEGVGEQFF.

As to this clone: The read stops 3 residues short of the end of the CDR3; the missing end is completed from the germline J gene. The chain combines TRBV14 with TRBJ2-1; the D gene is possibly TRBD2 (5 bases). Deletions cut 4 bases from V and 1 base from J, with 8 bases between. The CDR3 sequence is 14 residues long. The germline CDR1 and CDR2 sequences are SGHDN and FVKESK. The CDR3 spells CASSLTSSYNEQFF. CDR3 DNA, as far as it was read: TGTGCCAGCAGCCTTACTAGTTCCTACAATGAG.

CDR3 DNA (partial): TGCGCCAGCAGCCCAGGACTAGCGGGAAACAATGAG. Protein product: CASSPGLAGNNE. The full CDR3 is CASSPGLAGNNEQFF. The rearrangement joins TRBV5-1 to TRBJ2-1; 12 bases map to TRBD2. The missing CDR3 end, 3 residues past where the read stops, is filled in from the germline J gene. This CDR3 region has 15 residues. The germline V gene has CDR1 SGHRS and CDR2 YFSETQ. Germline trimming cut 4 bases from V and 5 bases from J; bases unmatched to any gene: 4. Filled out from reference TRBV5-1 and TRBJ2-1, the complete variable domain reads KAGVTQTPRYLIKTRGQQVTLSCSPISGHRSVSWYQQTPGQGLQFLFEYFSETQRNKGNFPGRFSGRQFSNSRSEMNVSTLELGDSALYLCASSPGLAGNNEQFFGPGTRLTVL.

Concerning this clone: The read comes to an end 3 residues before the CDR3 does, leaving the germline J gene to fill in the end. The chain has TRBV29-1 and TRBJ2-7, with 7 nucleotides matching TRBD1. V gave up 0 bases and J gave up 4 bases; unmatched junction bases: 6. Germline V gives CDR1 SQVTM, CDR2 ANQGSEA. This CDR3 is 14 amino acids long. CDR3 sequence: CSVEDPGRGYEQYF. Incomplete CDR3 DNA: TGCAGCGTTGAAGATCCCGGCAGGGGGTACGAG.

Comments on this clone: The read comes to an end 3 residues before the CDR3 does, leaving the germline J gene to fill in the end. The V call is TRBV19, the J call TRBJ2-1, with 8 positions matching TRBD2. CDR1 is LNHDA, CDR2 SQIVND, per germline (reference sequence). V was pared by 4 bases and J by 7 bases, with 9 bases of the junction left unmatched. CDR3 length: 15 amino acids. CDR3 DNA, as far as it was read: TGTGCCAGTAGTACCATAGCGGGAATAAGAAATGAG. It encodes CASSTIAGIRNE. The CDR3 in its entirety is CASSTIAGIRNEQFF.